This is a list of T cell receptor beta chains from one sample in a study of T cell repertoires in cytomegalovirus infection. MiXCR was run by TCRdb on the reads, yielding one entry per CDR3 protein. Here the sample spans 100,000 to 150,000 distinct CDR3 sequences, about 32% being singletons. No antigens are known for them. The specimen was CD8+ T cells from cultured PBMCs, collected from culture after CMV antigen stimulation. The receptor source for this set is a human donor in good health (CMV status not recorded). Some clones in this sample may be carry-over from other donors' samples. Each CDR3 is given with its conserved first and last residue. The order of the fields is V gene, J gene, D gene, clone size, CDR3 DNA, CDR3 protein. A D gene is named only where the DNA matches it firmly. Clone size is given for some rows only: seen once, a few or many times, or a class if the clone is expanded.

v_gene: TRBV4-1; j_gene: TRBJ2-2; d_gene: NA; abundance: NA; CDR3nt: TGCGCCAGCAGCCCGGTGGGACCCGGGGAGCTGTTTTTT; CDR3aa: CASSPVGPGELFF
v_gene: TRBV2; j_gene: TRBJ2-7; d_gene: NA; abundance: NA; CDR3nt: TGTGCCAGCCTAGTACAGGGGAGGAGTGAGCAGTACTTC; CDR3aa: CASLVQGRSEQYF
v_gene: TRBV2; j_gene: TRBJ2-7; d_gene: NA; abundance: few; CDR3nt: TGTGCCAGCAGCGAATATTACCGGGACAAACCCTACGAGCAGTACTTC; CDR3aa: CASSEYYRDKPYEQYF
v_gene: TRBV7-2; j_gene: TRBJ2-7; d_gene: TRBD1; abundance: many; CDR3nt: TGTGCCAGCAGCCAAATACCGGGACAGACCTACGAGCAGTACTTC; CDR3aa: CASSQIPGQTYEQYF
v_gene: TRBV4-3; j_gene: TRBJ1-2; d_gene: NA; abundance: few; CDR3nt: TGCGCCAGCAGCCAAAATCGCGGCCAGGGGAGTCCGGGCTATGGCTACACCTTC; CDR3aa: CASSQNRGQGSPGYGYTF
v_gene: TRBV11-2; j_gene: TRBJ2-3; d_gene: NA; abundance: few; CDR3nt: TGTGCCAGCAGCTCAGTCACAGATACGCAGTATTTT; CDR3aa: CASSSVTDTQYF
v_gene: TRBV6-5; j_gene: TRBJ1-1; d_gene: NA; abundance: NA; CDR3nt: TGTGCCAGCAGTTACTCGACAGCAAACACTGAAGCTTTCTTT; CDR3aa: CASSYSTANTEAFF
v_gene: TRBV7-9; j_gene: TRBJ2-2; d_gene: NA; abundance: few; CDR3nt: TGTGCCAGCAGCTTAGTGGAGGAGACCGGGGAGCTGTTTTTT; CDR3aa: CASSLVEETGELFF
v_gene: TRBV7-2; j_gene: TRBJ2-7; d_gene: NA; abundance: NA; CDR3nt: TGTGCCAGCAGCGGGAAAACAGACTACGAGCAGTACTTC; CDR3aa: CASSGKTDYEQYF
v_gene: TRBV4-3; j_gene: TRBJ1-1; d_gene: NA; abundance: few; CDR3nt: TGCGCCAGCAGCGTAGATCGCTCGGGGTATACTGTGGCTTTCTTT; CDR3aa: CASSVDRSGYTVAFF
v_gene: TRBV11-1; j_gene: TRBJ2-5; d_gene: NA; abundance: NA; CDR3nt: TGTGCCAGCAGCTTAACAGGGTGGCTTCGGGAGACCCAGTACTTC; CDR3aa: CASSLTGWLRETQYF
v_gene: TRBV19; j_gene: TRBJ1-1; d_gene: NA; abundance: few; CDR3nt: TGTGCCAGAACCCCGGCTGGGCGGTCTGACATGAACACTGAAGCTTTCTTT; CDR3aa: CARTPAGRSDMNTEAFF
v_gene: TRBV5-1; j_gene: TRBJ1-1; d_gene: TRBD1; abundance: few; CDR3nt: TGCGCCAGCAGCTTGGTCACAGGGGGCAGGGTCACTGAAGCTTTCTTT; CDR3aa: CASSLVTGGRVTEAFF
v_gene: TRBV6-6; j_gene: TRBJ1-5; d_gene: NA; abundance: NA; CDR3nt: TGTGCCAGCAGTGCTTCCGGGAAATCTCTTAGCAATCAGCCCCAGCATTTT; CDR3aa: CASSASGKSLSNQPQHF
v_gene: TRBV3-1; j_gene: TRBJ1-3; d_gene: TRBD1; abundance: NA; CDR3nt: TGTGCCAGCAGCCAAGAAGGTGCCCGGGACAGGGGGCTGGGAAACACCATATATTTT; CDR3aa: CASSQEGARDRGLGNTIYF
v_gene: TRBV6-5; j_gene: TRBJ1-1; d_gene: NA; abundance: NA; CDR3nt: TGTGCCAGCAGTTATTCGCTTCGGAGGGGAGACACTGAAGCTTTCTTT; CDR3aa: CASSYSLRRGDTEAFF
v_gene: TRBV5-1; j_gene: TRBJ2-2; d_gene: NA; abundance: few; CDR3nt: TGCGCCAGCAGCTTGGACCCAGGGGCCCCCGGGGAGCTGTTTTTT; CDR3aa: CASSLDPGAPGELFF
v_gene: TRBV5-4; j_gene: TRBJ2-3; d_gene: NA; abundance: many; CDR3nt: TGTGCCAGCAGCTTGGCCGGGGCCACAGATACGCAGTATTTT; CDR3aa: CASSLAGATDTQYF
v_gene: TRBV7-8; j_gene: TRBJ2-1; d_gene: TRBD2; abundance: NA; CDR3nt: TGTGCCAGCAGCTTAACCCGGCTAGCGGGGGGGTACAATGAGCAGTTCTTC; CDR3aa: CASSLTRLAGGYNEQFF
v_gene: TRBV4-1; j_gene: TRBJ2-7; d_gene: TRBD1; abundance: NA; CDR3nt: TGCGCCAGCAGCCAAGAGTTTGGGACAGGTACCGCCTACGAGCAGTACTTC; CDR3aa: CASSQEFGTGTAYEQYF
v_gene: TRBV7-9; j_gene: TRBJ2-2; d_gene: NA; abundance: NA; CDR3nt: TGTGCCAGCAGCTTTGGAAGCACGAACACCGGGGAGCTGTTTTTT; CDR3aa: CASSFGSTNTGELFF
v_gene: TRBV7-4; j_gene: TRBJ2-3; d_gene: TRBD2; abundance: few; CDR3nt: TGTGCGGTAGCGGGGGATGGGAGGGACACAGATACGCAGTATTTT; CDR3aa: CAVAGDGRDTDTQYF
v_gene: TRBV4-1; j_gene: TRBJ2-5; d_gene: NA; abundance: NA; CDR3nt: TGCGCCAGCAGCACCCGGGAGACCCAGTACTTC; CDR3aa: CASSTRETQYF
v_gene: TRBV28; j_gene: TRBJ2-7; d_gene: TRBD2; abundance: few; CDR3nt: TGTGCCAGCAGTTTACGGGGGGGCGCCTCCCCCGGCTCCTACGAGCAGTACTTC; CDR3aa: CASSLRGGASPGSYEQYF
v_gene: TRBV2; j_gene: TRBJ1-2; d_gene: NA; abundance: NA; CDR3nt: TGTGCCAGCAGTGATGAGACAACTTTCTATGGCTACACCTTC; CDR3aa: CASSDETTFYGYTF
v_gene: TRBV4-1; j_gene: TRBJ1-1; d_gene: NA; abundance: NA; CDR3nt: TGCGCCAGCAGCCAAGATCGAGGGATGGGTGAAGCTTTCTTT; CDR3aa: CASSQDRGMGEAFF
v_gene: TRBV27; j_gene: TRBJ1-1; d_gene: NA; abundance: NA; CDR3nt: TGTGCCAGCAGTCCTCTCGGGCAGATGAACACTGAAGCTTTCTTT; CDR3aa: CASSPLGQMNTEAFF
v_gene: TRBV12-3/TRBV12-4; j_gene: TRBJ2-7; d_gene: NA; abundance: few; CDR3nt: TGTGCCAGCAGTTTATCTAGCCCCTACGAGCAGTACTTC; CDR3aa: CASSLSSPYEQYF
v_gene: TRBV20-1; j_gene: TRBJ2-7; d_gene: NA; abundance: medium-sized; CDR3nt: TGCAGTGCTAGTCTGCCACCCGCCGAGCAGTACTTC; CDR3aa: CSASLPPAEQYF
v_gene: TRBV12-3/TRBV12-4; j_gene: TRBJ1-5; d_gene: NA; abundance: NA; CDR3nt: TGTGCCAGCAGAAGAGGAAATCAGCCCCAGCATTTT; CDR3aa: CASRRGNQPQHF
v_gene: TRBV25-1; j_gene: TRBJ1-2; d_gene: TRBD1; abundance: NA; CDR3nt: TGTGCCAGCAGTGAAACAGGGGAGTACCCTAACTATGGCTACACCTTC; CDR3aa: CASSETGEYPNYGYTF
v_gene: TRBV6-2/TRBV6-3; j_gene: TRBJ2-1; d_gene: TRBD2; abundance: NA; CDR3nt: TGTGCCAGCAGTTACGGACTAGCGGGGGCTTTCAAGATCAACAATGAGCAGTTCTTC; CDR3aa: CASSYGLAGAFKINNEQFF
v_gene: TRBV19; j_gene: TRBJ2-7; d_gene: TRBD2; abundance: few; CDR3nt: TGTGCCAGTAGTGCCGGCGGGAGTACCTACGAGCAGTACTTC; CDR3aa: CASSAGGSTYEQYF
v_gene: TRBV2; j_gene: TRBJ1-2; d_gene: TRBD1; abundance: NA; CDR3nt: TGTGCCAGCGCCGGGGACAGGGGAGGAAATTATGGCTACACCTTC; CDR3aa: CASAGDRGGNYGYTF
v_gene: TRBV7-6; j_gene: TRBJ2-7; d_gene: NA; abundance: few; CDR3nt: TGTGCCAGCAGCTTAGGGGGTCACGGGGATGGGTCCTACGAGCAGTACTTC; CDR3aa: CASSLGGHGDGSYEQYF
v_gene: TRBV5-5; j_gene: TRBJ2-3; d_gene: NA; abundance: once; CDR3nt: TGTGCCAGCAGCCACGGGCCTGACACAGATACGCAGTATTTT; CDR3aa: CASSHGPDTDTQYF
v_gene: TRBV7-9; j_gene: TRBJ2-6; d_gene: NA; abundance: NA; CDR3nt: TGTGCCAGCAGCCGATCCGGGACGACTACATACTCTGGGGCCAACGTCCTGACTTTC; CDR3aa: CASSRSGTTTYSGANVLTF
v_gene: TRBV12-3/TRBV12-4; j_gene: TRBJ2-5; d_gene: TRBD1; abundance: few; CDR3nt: TGTGCCAGCAGTTTAGGGGACAGTGAACTTGGGGAGACCCAGTACTTC; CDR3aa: CASSLGDSELGETQYF
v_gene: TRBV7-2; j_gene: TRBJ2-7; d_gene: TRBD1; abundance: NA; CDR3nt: TGTGCCAGCAGCTCGGACAGGGTATTGTACGAGCAGTACTTC; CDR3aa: CASSSDRVLYEQYF
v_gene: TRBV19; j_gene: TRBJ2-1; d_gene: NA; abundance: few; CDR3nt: TGTGCCAGTAGTATAGAGGGTGGCAATGAGCAGTTCTTC; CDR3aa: CASSIEGGNEQFF
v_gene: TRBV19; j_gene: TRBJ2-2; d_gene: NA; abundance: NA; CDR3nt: TGTGCCAGTCACGCGGTGGGTTTGGGCGCCGCGAACACCGGGGAGCTGTTTTTT; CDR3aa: CASHAVGLGAANTGELFF
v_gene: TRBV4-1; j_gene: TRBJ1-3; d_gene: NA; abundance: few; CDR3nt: TGCGCCAGCAGCCAAGAAAGGGCAGGAGGAAACACCATATATTTT; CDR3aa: CASSQERAGGNTIYF
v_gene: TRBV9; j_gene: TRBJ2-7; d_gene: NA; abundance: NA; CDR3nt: TGTGCCAGCAGCGTCCGCGAGACACACAGGGACGAGCAGTACTTC; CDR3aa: CASSVRETHRDEQYF
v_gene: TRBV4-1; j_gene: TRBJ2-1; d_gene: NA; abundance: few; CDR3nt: TGCGCCAGCAGCCAAGAAGGGTTTACCTACAATGAGCAGTTCTTC; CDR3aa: CASSQEGFTYNEQFF
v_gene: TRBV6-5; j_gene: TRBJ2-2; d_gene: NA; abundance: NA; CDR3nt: TGTGCCAGCAGTTACGCGGAAGGCACCGGGGAGCTGTTTTTT; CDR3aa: CASSYAEGTGELFF
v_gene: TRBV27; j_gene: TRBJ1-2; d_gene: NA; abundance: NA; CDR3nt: TGTGCCAGCGGACGGGCTGACACCTCCTATGGCTACACCTTC; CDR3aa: CASGRADTSYGYTF
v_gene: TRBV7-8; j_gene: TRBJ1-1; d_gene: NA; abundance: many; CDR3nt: TGTGCCAGCAGCTTAGGAAGGGAAACTGAAGCTTTCTTT; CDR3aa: CASSLGRETEAFF